The TCR beta chain under discussion was sequenced for a study of cytomegalovirus exposure and HLA in healthy donors. Overall study findings and caveats: Several V segments, TRBV6-2 and TRBV6-3 among them, could not be told apart and were dropped.

As to this clone: The antigen is undetermined.

This CDR3 is 16 amino acids long. With V trimmed by 7 bases and J by 1 base, 10 bases remained unmatched. Germline V CDR1 and CDR2: MDHEN, SYDVKM. 60 Vbeta and 13 Jbeta primers were used in PCR. Profiled with immunoSEQ multiplex PCR; TCRdb holds only in-frame clones, not every one. The sample contains some 78,000 clones, under 90% of which appear only once. The chain employs TRBV28 and TRBJ2-1; 7 bases line up with TRBD2. The source is a man in his fifties or sixties in good health and CMV-seropositive. The sequencing input was PBMCs. The CDR3 here is CASTPPPGGSYNEQFF. The CDR3 DNA reads as TGTGCCAGCACCCCACCACCGGGGGGTTCCTACAATGAGCAGTTCTTC.